This is a list of T cell receptor beta chains from one sample in a study of T cell changes during pregnancy in multiple sclerosis. Measured with immunoSEQ multiplex PCR; TCRdb has only the in-frame clones, and not every one. The sample contains about 23,000 clones, around 88% of which appear only once. The material sequenced was CD8+ T cells from peripheral blood mononuclear cells, taken in the first trimester of pregnancy. The receptors here all came from a female donor with multiple sclerosis, enrolled in a pregnancy study. Each CDR3 is given with its conserved first and last residue. A D gene is named only where the DNA matches it firmly. A row's size may be missing; if present it is once, few, many or a size class.

TGTGCCAGTAGTATGTATATCTCCTACGAGCAGTACTTC,CASSMYISYEQYF,TRBV19,NA,NA,TRBJ2-7
TGTGCCAGCAGCTTACAGGGGGCAGGAAACACCATATATTTT,CASSLQGAGNTIYF,TRBV7-2,NA,TRBD1,TRBJ1-3
TGCGCCAGCAGCCAAGAAGACTACTCCTACGAGCAGTACTTC,CASSQEDYSYEQYF,TRBV4-1,NA,NA,TRBJ2-7
TGTGCCTGGAGTGTATTACTGTTTAACACTGAAGCTTTCTTT,CAWSVLLFNTEAFF,TRBV30,few,NA,TRBJ1-1
TGTGCCAGCAGCTTGGGACTAGCGGCCTACAATGAGCAGTTCTTC,CASSLGLAAYNEQFF,TRBV5-5,once,TRBD2,TRBJ2-1
TGTGCCAGCAGCCGACAGGCTGTGGGTTACAATGAGCAGTTCTTC,CASSRQAVGYNEQFF,TRBV7-9,NA,NA,TRBJ2-1
TGTGCCAGCGAGACTACTAGTAGAGGGAGCGGGGAGCTGTTTTTT,CASETTSRGSGELFF,TRBV7-9,NA,NA,TRBJ2-2
TGTGCCAGCAGTTACTCCACGGACAGCTACGAGCAGTACTTC,CASSYSTDSYEQYF,TRBV6-5,few,NA,TRBJ2-7
TGTGCCAGCAGTTTAGAGGGGAGGGGTTCCTATGGCTACACCTTC,CASSLEGRGSYGYTF,TRBV27,NA,NA,TRBJ1-2
TGTGCCAGCAGCCAAAAGTCAACGGGAATTACCTCCTACGAGCAGTACTTC,CASSQKSTGITSYEQYF,TRBV4-2,NA,NA,TRBJ2-7
TGTGCCAGCAGCTTAGACGGGAGCTCCTACAATGAGCAGTTCTTC,CASSLDGSSYNEQFF,TRBV7-9,NA,NA,TRBJ2-1
TGCAGCTTAATCAGTGGCAGGGCGCAAGAGACCCAGTACTTC,CSLISGRAQETQYF,TRBV29-1,NA,NA,TRBJ2-5
TGTGCCAGCAGCCCCGGGGACTACGTGGACGAGCAGTACTTC,CASSPGDYVDEQYF,TRBV9,NA,TRBD2,TRBJ2-7
TGTGCCAGCAGCTACATCCGGGGAGACCCCCACTACGAGCAGTACTTC,CASSYIRGDPHYEQYF,TRBV11-1,NA,NA,TRBJ2-7
TGTGCCAGCAGTTTCCTGTCTAGCGGGAACGGAGAGCTGTTTTTT,CASSFLSSGNGELFF,TRBV27,NA,TRBD2,TRBJ2-2
TGTGCCAGCAATTGGTTGAGGGGGGGTCGGAGCACAGATACGCAGTATTTT,CASNWLRGGRSTDTQYF,TRBV2,NA,NA,TRBJ2-3
TGTGCCACCAGCATCTACGGTAGCAATCAGCCCCAGCATTTT,CATSIYGSNQPQHF,TRBV15,NA,NA,TRBJ1-5
TGTGCCAGCAGCTTGCAGCGTAGCTCTGGGGCCAACGTCCTGACTTTC,CASSLQRSSGANVLTF,TRBV2,NA,NA,TRBJ2-6
TGTGCCAGCAGCCAAGATCAGTTTGAGCAGTTCTTC,CASSQDQFEQFF,TRBV4-2,large,NA,TRBJ2-1
TGTGCCAGCAGCCCGGCGGGGGGCAGCTATGGCTACACCTTC,CASSPAGGSYGYTF,TRBV11-2,NA,NA,TRBJ1-2
TGTGCCAGCAGTTACTCCACGGACAGCTACGAGCAGTACTTC,CASSYSTDSYEQYF,TRBV10-3,NA,NA,TRBJ2-7
TGTGCCAGCAGCTTAGCAGGGGACACTGAAGCTTTCTTT,CASSLAGDTEAFF,TRBV11-2,NA,NA,TRBJ1-1